This T cell receptor (beta chain) was observed in a study of PD-L1 blockade in urothelial cancer. Germline CDR1 is GTSNPN and CDR2 is SVGIG (reference sequence). CDR3 size: 13 residues. V shed 2 bases and J shed 1 base, with 6 bases lying between them. Only in-frame clones appear in the TCRdb table, and some are missing; sequencing was by immunoSEQ multiplex PCR. Among 35,000 to 40,000 clones, about a third were seen once, and the ten largest hold approximately 9%. Sample: tumor tissue, taken before atezolizumab (anti-PD-L1) treatment. The V call is TRBV30, the J call TRBJ1-5; no definite D call. This TCR derives from a man aged 60 to 75 with urothelial cancer. CDR3 residues: CAWSRQSNQPQHF. In nucleotides, the CDR3 is TGTGCCTGGAGTCGGCAGAGCAATCAGCCCCAGCATTTT.